Only one count was recorded for the clone carrying this T cell receptor (beta chain). Data came from immunoSEQ multiplex PCR; TCRdb stores just in-frame clones and leaves some out. Seen here are 190,000 or so clones, nearly 90% observed once, and the top ten hold 0.62%. This sample stems from a study of blood T cell repertoires in COVID-19. CDR3 length equals 17 residues. This receptor was identified in a man over 45 with acute or convalescent COVID-19. The sequenced sample consisted of peripheral blood. This chain uses TRBV21-1 with TRBJ2-1; the DNA was not used to check the table's D call, TRBD2. TRBV21-1 is assigned pseudogene status. The CDR3 bases are TGTGCCAGCAGCGAGACTAGCGGGGCCGGTGATGGCAATGAGCAGTTCTTC. Protein product: CASSETSGAGDGNEQFF.